A single sample gave rise to the 30 T cell receptor beta chains below, sequenced in a study of a mutant IDH1 vaccine in newly diagnosed glioma. Generated by immunoSEQ multiplex PCR, the TCRdb table keeps only in-frame clones and is missing some. The table includes approximately 25,000 clones, 82% detected once. Time point reported: week 47, end of study. It was 300 ug of mutant IDH1 20-mer peptide that made up each vaccine dose, given with topical imiquimod. These TCRs are of unknown antigen specificity. This specimen consisted of PBMCs, obtained from a glioma patient whose treatment included an IDH1 peptide vaccine. All receptors come from a man between 35 and 55 years old with glioma. Some clones in this sample may be carry-over from other donors' samples.

The chain recombines TRBV2 with TRBJ2-7; 8 bases match TRBD1. Germline V gene data show CDR1 as SNHLY and CDR2 as FYNNEI. V was pared by 6 bases and J by 6 bases, with 7 bases of the junction left unmatched. The CDR3 length is 13 residues. The CDR3 DNA sequence: TGTGCCAGCAGGGAGCAGGGGGCAGGCGAGCAGTACTTC. Translation: CASREQGAGEQYF.

The V call is TRBV5-6, the J call TRBJ1-1, with 7 bases identical to TRBD1. The CDR3 contains 14 residues. From germline, CDR1 is SGHDT and CDR2 YYEEEE. With 2 bases clipped from V and 2 bases from J, the junction kept 3 bases outside the gene matches. Here the CDR3 DNA reads TGTGCCAGCAGCTTCCAGGGGGGAAACACTGAAGCTTTCTTT. Residues: CASSFQGGNTEAFF. Variable domain in full (rest from reference TRBV5-6 and TRBJ1-1): DAGVTQSPTHLIKTRGQQVTLRCSPKSGHDTVSWYQQALGQGPQFIFQYYEEEERQRGNFPDRFSGHQFPNYSSELNVNALLLGDSALYLCASSFQGGNTEAFFGQGTRLTVV.

This sequence joins TRBV6-6 and TRBJ2-7; 7 bases match TRBD2. Germline V CDR1 and CDR2: MNHNY, SVGAGI (reference sequence). With V trimmed by 5 bases and J by 1 base, 11 bases remained unmatched. The CDR3 runs 16 residues. The CDR3 region is CASSTRREDPSYEQYF. As DNA, the CDR3 is TGTGCCAGCAGTACCCGACGGGAGGACCCATCCTACGAGCAGTACTTC.

V and J are TRBV15 and TRBJ1-2; 8 nucleotides match TRBD1. After removal of 4 bases from V and 4 bases from J, the junction contained 11 bases not matched to a gene. The CDR3 contains 16 residues. Germline assignment: CDR1 LNHNV and CDR2 YYDKDF (reference sequence). CDR3 residues: CATSNLGTGGPYGYTF. The CDR3 DNA reads TGTGCCACCAGCAATTTAGGAACAGGGGGACCCTATGGCTACACCTTC. Full variable domain (missing parts from reference TRBV15 and TRBJ1-2): DAMVIQNPRYQVTQFGKPVTLSCSQTLNHNVMYWYQQKSSQAPKLLFHYYDKDFNNEADTPDNFQSRRPNTSFCFLDIRSPGLGDTAMYLCATSNLGTGGPYGYTFGSGTRLTVV.

V is TRBV4-1 and J is TRBJ1-2, with D maybe TRBD1 (5 bases). This CDR3 comprises 15 residues. Trimming took 1 base from V and 4 from J, leaving 13 bases between them. CDR1 is MGHRA, CDR2 YSYEKL, per germline. For the CDR3, the DNA is TGCGCCAGCAGCCAAGTTAACAGGCCCTTCTATGGCTACACCTTC. Protein sequence: CASSQVNRPFYGYTF.

This chain joins TRBV27 and TRBJ1-5; TRBD1 aligns across 7 bases. The length of the CDR3 is 14 residues. From germline, CDR1 is MNHEY and CDR2 SMNVEV (reference sequence). Trimming removed 3 bases from V and 7 bases from J; junction bases left unmatched: 6. The CDR3 nucleotides are TGTGCCAGCAGTTTGGAAGGGGGCAGCCAGCCCCAGCATTTT. It is translated as CASSLEGGSQPQHF.

The chain employs TRBV18 and TRBJ1-5; D may be TRBD1 (6 bases). This CDR3 contains 14 residues. Trimming removed 4 bases at V and 5 bases at J, with 12 bases between. Per germline, CDR1 KGHSH and CDR2 LQKENI. The CDR3 DNA reads TGTGCCAGCTCACAGGGGGGGAAGGATCAGCCCCAGCATTTT. Amino acids: CASSQGGKDQPQHF. The entire variable domain, with the rest obtained from reference TRBV18 and TRBJ1-5, is as follows: NAGVMQNPRHLVRRRGQEARLRCSPMKGHSHVYWYRQLPEEGLKFMVYLQKENIIDESGMPKERFSAEFPKEGPSILRIQQVVRGDSAAYFCASSQGGKDQPQHFGDGTRLSIL.

Only one count was recorded for this clone. The V call is TRBV19, the J call TRBJ2-3, with 11 positions matching TRBD1. The ends lost 3 bases at V and 4 bases at J; junction bases unmatched: 6. Germline loops: CDR1 LNHDA, CDR2 SQIVND (reference sequence). The CDR3 is 16 amino acids. The CDR3 here is CASSIGGQGASDTQYF. CDR3 nucleotide sequence: TGTGCCAGTAGTATCGGAGGACAGGGGGCCTCAGATACGCAGTATTTT. Looking up the rest from reference TRBV19 and TRBJ2-3 gives the full variable domain: DGGITQSPKYLFRKEGQNVTLSCEQNLNHDAMYWYRQDPGQGLRLIYYSQIVNDFQKGDIAEGYSVSREKKESFPLTVTSAQKNPTAFYLCASSIGGQGASDTQYFGPGTRLTVL.

The chain uses TRBV11-2 and TRBJ2-1; D may be TRBD1 (5 bases). Germline CDR1 reads SGHAT; CDR2 reads FQNNGV. The CDR3 sequence is 13 residues long. Trimming pared 5 bases from V and 7 bases from J, leaving 12 bases between. The CDR3 DNA follows: TGTGCCAGCAGCGTCAGGGTGGGGAATGAGCAGTTCTTC. Translating it yields CASSVRVGNEQFF.

The chain links TRBV14 to TRBJ2-3; tentative D call: TRBD2 (5 bases). CDR3 length equals 17 residues. Deletions cut 0 bases from V and 2 bases from J, with 15 bases between. Germline assignment: CDR1 SGHDN and CDR2 FVKESK. CDR3 coding DNA: TGTGCCAGCAGCCAAGATATGGCGGGTCCGGACACAGATACGCAGTATTTT. It codes for CASSQDMAGPDTDTQYF. Full variable domain (missing parts from reference TRBV14 and TRBJ2-3): EAGVTQFPSHSVIEKGQTVTLRCDPISGHDNLYWYRRVMGKEIKFLLHFVKESKQDESGMPNNRFLAERTGGTYSTLKVQPAELEDSGVYFCASSQDMAGPDTDTQYFGPGTRLTVL.

The gene calls are TRBV9 and TRBJ2-5, with TRBD1 matching 7 bases. CDR3 length equals 14 residues. V was clipped by 3 bases and J by 2 bases; unmatched bases: 4. Germline CDR1 reads SGDLS; CDR2 reads YYNGEE. The CDR3, as DNA: TGTGCCAGCAGCGCCGGGACAGAACAAGAGACCCAGTACTTC. As protein: CASSAGTEQETQYF.

The rearrangement joins TRBV5-4 to TRBJ1-4; weak D call: TRBD1 (6 bases). V dropped 2 bases and J dropped 3 bases, with 11 bases sitting between them. This CDR3 contains 15 residues. The germline V gene encodes CDR1 SGHNT and CDR2 YYREEE (reference sequence). CDR3 in DNA: TGTGCCAGCAGCTTATACAGGGAGGCTAATGAAAAACTGTTTTTT. It translates to CASSLYREANEKLFF.

The CDR3 nucleotides read TGTGCCAGCAGCGTCCTTAGCGGGGGACGGGAGACCCAGTACTTC. Protein product: CASSVLSGGRETQYF. The chain couples TRBV9 to TRBJ2-5; 9 nucleotides match TRBD2. Germline V gene lookup returns CDR1 SGDLS and CDR2 YYNGEE. The CDR3 covers 15 residues. V gave up 2 bases and J gave up 5 bases; unmatched junction bases: 7.

This chain joins TRBV27 and TRBJ2-7; D is ambiguous. V lost 5 bases and J 6 bases, leaving 14 bases between the germline ends. Germline V gene sequence: CDR1 MNHEY, CDR2 SMNVEV (reference sequence). The CDR3 spans 13 residues. The CDR3 nucleotides read TGTGCCAGCAGTCCTGACGGAGCCCGCGAGCAGTACTTC. It encodes CASSPDGAREQYF.

On this clone itself: At one end the junction does not follow the germline gene, possibly because of a read error. The CDR3 region is CASSHRLVVSF. The CDR3 nucleotides read TGCGCCAGCAGTCACCGGCTGGTGGTCTCATTC. The chain joins TRBV23-1 to TRBJ2-7; D call uncertain. TRBV23-1 is an open reading frame, and its role is uncertain. The CDR3 is 11 amino acids.

This chain connects TRBV19 to TRBJ1-5, with TRBD1 identical over 10 bases. CDR1 is LNHDA and CDR2 is SQIVND in the germline V gene (reference sequence). The CDR3 is 16 residues long. V shed 5 bases and J 1 base; nucleotides not matched to a gene: 5. CDR3 sequence (DNA): TGTGCCAGTAGTCCACCGGGACAGGGGAGCAATCAGCCCCAGCATTTT. This gives the protein CASSPPGQGSNQPQHF.

The chain has TRBV29-1 and TRBJ1-1; maybe TRBD1 (5 bases). Germline V CDR1 and CDR2: SQVTM, ANQGSEA. Trimming took off 6 bases at V and 5 bases at J, with 13 bases between the two ends. There are 12 residues in the CDR3. CDR3 loop: CSVGVGETEAFF. The CDR3 nucleotides are TGCAGCGTGGGGGTGGGAGAGACTGAAGCTTTCTTT.

The chain employs TRBV9 and TRBJ1-2, with 8 bases matching TRBD1. Trimming took 0 bases from V and 2 from J; bases not matched to a gene: 0. The CDR3 is made up of 14 amino acids. Germline values: CDR1 SGDLS, CDR2 YYNGEE. CDR3 nucleotide sequence: TGTGCCAGCAGCGTAGGGACAGGGAACTATGGCTACACCTTC. This translates into CASSVGTGNYGYTF.

The V and J genes are TRBV5-1 and TRBJ1-5, with D maybe TRBD1 (6 bases). Looked up from germline, CDR1 is SGHRS and CDR2 is YFSETQ. V was cut by 4 bases and J by 0 bases, with 17 bases left in between. This CDR3 comprises 17 residues. The CDR3 nucleotides are TGCGCCAGCAGCCCGGCTCCGGGGGACAATAGCAATCAGCCCCAGCATTTT. It specifies CASSPAPGDNSNQPQHF.

The chain couples TRBV5-6 to TRBJ2-7; 8 nucleotides match TRBD1. Germline CDR1 and CDR2: SGHDT and YYEEEE. This CDR3 is built from 16 residues. The V and J ends lost 0 bases and 5 bases, in that order; junction bases with no gene match: 10. The CDR3 here is CASSLVRRQGAHEQYF. The CDR3 DNA reads TGTGCCAGCAGCTTGGTAAGACGGCAGGGGGCGCACGAGCAGTACTTC.

This chain connects TRBV9 to TRBJ1-1, with D perhaps matching TRBD1 (5 bases). This CDR3 contains 16 residues. Germline CDR1 reads SGDLS; CDR2 reads YYNGEE. Trimming left V 1 base short and J 3 bases short, with 16 bases between. CDR3 loop: CASSVKGIRYDTEAFF. In nucleotides, the CDR3 is TGTGCCAGCAGCGTAAAGGGGATAAGGTATGACACTGAAGCTTTCTTT. The whole variable domain, remainder taken from reference TRBV9 and TRBJ1-1, is DSGVTQTPKHLITATGQRVTLRCSPRSGDLSVYWYQQSLDQGLQFLIQYYNGEERAKGNILERFSAQQFPDLHSELNLSSLELGDSALYFCASSVKGIRYDTEAFFGQGTRLTVV.

On this clone: The junction departs from the called germline gene at one end, perhaps through a read error. The chain links TRBV11-2 to TRBJ1-3, with D uncertain. The CDR3 is made up of 14 amino acids. In germline, CDR1 is SGHAT, CDR2 FQNNGV. This chain's CDR3 is CASSLELAGITIYF. CDR3 sequence (DNA): TGTGCCAGCAGCTTAGAGTTGGCGGGAATCACCATATATTTT.

The chain employs TRBV6-5 and TRBJ2-3; D possibly corresponds to TRBD2 (7 bases). V lost 10 bases, J lost 7 bases, and 15 bases lay in between. The germline V gene has CDR1 MNHEY and CDR2 SVGAGI. CDR3 size: 12 residues. This CDR3 is CATFPGGNTQYF. CDR3 DNA sequence: TGTGCCACTTTCCCGGGGGGCAATACGCAGTATTTT.

The chain combines TRBV5-1 with TRBJ1-1; 7 bases align to TRBD1. Trimming took 3 bases from V and 1 from J; bases not matched to a gene: 15. The CDR3 is made up of 18 amino acids. From germline, CDR1 is SGHRS and CDR2 YFSETQ. The CDR3 nucleotides are TGCGCCAGCAGCTCGACAGGGAGCTGGGGGATCGGGAACACTGAAGCTTTCTTT. Protein product: CASSSTGSWGIGNTEAFF. Filled out from reference TRBV5-1 and TRBJ1-1, the complete variable domain reads KAGVTQTPRYLIKTRGQQVTLSCSPISGHRSVSWYQQTPGQGLQFLFEYFSETQRNKGNFPGRFSGRQFSNSRSEMNVSTLELGDSALYLCASSSTGSWGIGNTEAFFGQGTRLTVV.

The chain employs TRBV4-1 and TRBJ1-4, with D uncertain. The CDR3 is 17 amino acids. Germline-derived CDR1 and CDR2 are MGHRA and YSYEKL. V dropped 4 bases and J dropped 0 bases, with 15 bases sitting between them. The CDR3 nucleotides are TGCGCCAGCAGCCCTCCCCTCGGAGTCGCAACTAATGAAAAACTGTTTTTT. It is translated as CASSPPLGVATNEKLFF.

The V call is TRBV5-5, the J call TRBJ2-5; D is ambiguous. Trimming left V 5 bases short and J 1 base short, with 18 bases between. CDR3 length equals 16 residues. From germline, CDR1 is SGHKS and CDR2 YYEKEE (reference sequence). The CDR3, as DNA: TGTGCCAGCAGTGACGGCCCGTGGGGTGTCCAAGAGACCCAGTACTTC. Protein product: CASSDGPWGVQETQYF.

This rearrangement joins TRBV4-3 to TRBJ2-1; TRBD1 aligns across 11 bases. Germline V gene data show CDR1 as LGHNA and CDR2 as YSLEER. Losses at the gene ends were 0 bases for V and 8 bases for J; bases not matched to a gene: 9. CDR3 length: 17 residues. CDR3 in DNA: TGCGCCAGCAGCCAAGATGAGGGGACAGGGGGACGCCATGAGCAGTTCTTC. This gives the protein CASSQDEGTGGRHEQFF.

This clone was detected only once. This rearrangement joins TRBV2 to TRBJ1-5; TRBD1 is a possible D gene (6 bases). The CDR3 runs to 19 residues. With 5 bases removed from V and 1 base from J, the gap between germline ends came to 24 bases. Germline V CDR1 and CDR2: SNHLY, FYNNEI. CDR3 region: CASSLELPLGDTSNQPQHF. The CDR3 region has the DNA TGTGCCAGCAGTCTCGAACTTCCTTTGGGGGACACGAGCAATCAGCCCCAGCATTTT.

The gene calls are TRBV28 and TRBJ2-3; TRBD2 matches at 10 bases. Per germline, CDR1 MDHEN and CDR2 SYDVKM. The J segment lost 0 bases and the V segment lost 0 bases, leaving 9 bases of the junction unmatched. The CDR3 has 19 amino acids. CDR3 bases: TGTGCCAGCAGTTTATGGGCTAGCGGGGGACCTACTAGCACAGATACGCAGTATTTT. Protein product: CASSLWASGGPTSTDTQYF.

This chain's CDR3 is CASSLGWGLNYGYTF. Written as DNA, the CDR3 is TGCGCCAGCAGCTTGGGATGGGGATTGAACTATGGCTACACCTTC. This rearrangement joins TRBV5-1 to TRBJ1-2; no reliable D call. V was pared by 0 bases and J by 2 bases, with 11 bases between. This CDR3 is 15 amino acids long. Germline V gene lookup returns CDR1 SGHRS and CDR2 YFSETQ.